This T cell receptor beta chain appears in the sequencing data of a study of response to subunit inactivated influenza vaccine. General study results and limits: The authors proposed limited new T cell recruitment per seasonal influenza vaccination.

Per the germline V gene, CDR1 is LGHNA and CDR2 is YSLEER. The CDR3 spans 15 residues. J lost 7 bases, V lost 1 base, and 4 bases had no gene match. TCRdb reanalysed the RT-PCR reads using MiXCR and keeps one entry per CDR3 protein. The table records about 780,000 distinct CDR3 sequences, around 20% of them present only once. This clonotype has only a few counts. No antigen is known for it. The sequenced sample was PBMCs from blood, obtained 5 days after vaccination. The sequence was collected from a man between 50 and 59 years old who received an inactivated influenza vaccine. The J gene is TRBJ1-6, the V gene TRBV4-3; TRBD1 matches 7 bases. The CDR3 protein is CASSQGTGDNSPLHF. DNA of the CDR3: TGCGCCAGCAGCCAAGGCACAGGGGACAATTCACCCCTCCACTTT.